The source of this TCR beta chain is a study of T cell repertoires in cytomegalovirus infection. As for the study in general: Matching HLA type and CMV infection were both indicated by public TCR beta signatures.

A word on this clonotype: Its antigen remains unidentified.

Study-wide findings and caveats: Summed public TCR beta family frequency identified CMV carriers bearing the relevant HLA. The ex vivo response showed dominance by HLA-C-restricted CMV-specific TCR beta clonotypes.

Germline CDR1 MNHGY, CDR2 SAAAGT. V lost 0 bases and J lost 3, with 9 bases in between. The CDR3 runs 14 residues. TCRdb ran MiXCR on the reads and lists one entry per CDR3 protein. The data hold roughly 150,000 distinct CDR3 sequences, with roughly a quarter observed a single time. This TCR was sampled from a human donor in good health (CMV status not recorded). Some clones in this sample may be carry-over from other donors' samples. The rearrangement joins TRBV6-8 to TRBJ2-7; D is perhaps TRBD1 (5 bases). Sequenced sample: PBMCs. The CDR3 DNA follows: TGTGCCAGCAGTTACTCGGGGCAGATCTACGAGCAGTACTTC. Residues: CASSYSGQIYEQYF.